These 14 T cell receptor beta chains were sequenced from one sample in a study of neoadjuvant anti-PD-1 for oral cavity cancer. The time point was: after neoadjuvant nivolumab, at surgical resection. Clones were sequenced by immunoSEQ multiplex PCR, and TCRdb holds only the in-frame ones, with some missing. The sample shows over 65,000 clones, 85% to 90% of them seen only once. The material sequenced was PBMCs, taken after nivolumab (anti-PD-1) treatment. The receptors here all came from a person aged 40 to 85 with oral cavity squamous cell carcinoma.

The V and J genes are TRBV27 and TRBJ2-7; 7 nucleotides line up with TRBD2. There are 15 residues in the CDR3. Germline V lookup: CDR1 MNHEY, CDR2 SMNVEV (reference sequence). With V trimmed by 4 bases and J by 0 bases, 6 bases remained unmatched. CDR3 sequence reads: CASSSGAGPSYEQYF. The CDR3 DNA follows: TGTGCCAGCAGTTCCGGAGCGGGGCCCTCCTACGAGCAGTACTTC.

The genes are TRBV7-8 and TRBJ1-1; 7 bases are shared with TRBD1. After removal of 4 bases from V and 4 bases from J, the junction contained 9 bases not matched to a gene. Germline CDR1 reads SGHVS; CDR2 reads FQNEAQ. The CDR3 contains 15 residues. DNA for the CDR3: TGTGCCAGCAGCTCCTGGGCAGGGGGGAGCACTGAAGCTTTCTTT. Translating it yields CASSSWAGGSTEAFF.

Only one count was recorded for this clone. J is TRBJ1-3 and V is TRBV11-2; D unclear. The CDR3 covers 15 residues. Between the trimmed V and J ends, which lost 5 bases and 0 bases, there was a span of 11 bases. Germline-derived CDR1 and CDR2 are SGHAT and FQNNGV. DNA for the CDR3: TGTGCCAGCAGCGGAAGACGGAACTCTGGAAACACCATATATTTT. Protein sequence: CASSGRRNSGNTIYF.

The CDR3, as DNA: TGCGCCAGCTCCCCTAGACAGTTCAGCGGCTACACCTTC. This sequence encodes CASSPRQFSGYTF. The J gene is TRBJ1-2, the V gene TRBV5-1; D might be TRBD1 (5 bases). The ends were cut back, 7 bases at V and 8 bases at J, with 18 bases in the middle. Germline CDR1 SGHRS, CDR2 YFSETQ. CDR3 length equals 13 residues.

V is TRBV4-1 and J is TRBJ1-4; D unresolved. In germline, CDR1 is MGHRA, CDR2 YSYEKL. Trimming left V 6 bases short and J 7 bases short, with 9 bases between. CDR3 length: 12 residues. CDR3 residues: CASRRAGEKLFF. The CDR3 bases are TGCGCCAGCAGACGGGCTGGTGAAAAACTGTTTTTT.

In regard to this clone: Other DNA sequences in the sample encode the same CDR3. The rearrangement uses TRBV5-1 and TRBJ2-2, with TRBD2 matching 10 bases. Per the germline V gene, CDR1 is SGHRS and CDR2 is YFSETQ. The CDR3 contains 17 residues. V trimming: 2 bases; J trimming: 5 bases; junction bases outside the gene matches: 9. The CDR3 region is CASSFGVRSGRTGELFF. The DNA of the CDR3 is TGCGCCAGCAGCTTCGGAGTGCGTAGCGGGAGGACCGGGGAGCTGTTTTTT.

The chain uses TRBV2 and TRBJ1-2, with a possible D match to TRBD1 (6 bases). The CDR3 contains 15 residues. Deletions cut 11 bases from V and 8 bases from J, with 27 bases between. Germline loops: CDR1 SNHLY, CDR2 FYNNEI. The CDR3 loop reads CAGQTGTSEASGYTF. CDR3 nucleotide sequence: TGTGCCGGACAAACCGGGACATCGGAAGCCTCGGGCTACACCTTC. Based on the CDR3 plus reference TRBV2 and TRBJ1-2, the full variable domain is EPEVTQTPSHQVTQMGQEVILRCVPISNHLYFYWYRQILGQKVEFLVSFYNNEISEKSEIFDDQFSVERPDGSNFTLKIRSTKLEDSAMYFCAGQTGTSEASGYTFGSGTRLTVV.

V gene TRBV6-5 combines with J gene TRBJ1-1, with D unclear. The germline V and J ends were trimmed by 6 bases and 3 bases, with 11 bases remaining between them. The CDR3 has 13 residues. Germline CDR1 is MNHEY and CDR2 is SVGAGI. CDR3 bases: TGTGCCAGCAGAGGCGAGGTCGACACTGAAGCTTTCTTT. It codes for CASRGEVDTEAFF.

The V call is TRBV10-2, the J call TRBJ2-1, with D perhaps matching TRBD1 (6 bases). The length of the CDR3 is 13 residues. Trimming removed 3 bases from V and 9 bases from J, with 12 bases in between. Germline-derived CDR1 and CDR2 are WSHSY and SAAADI. The CDR3 loop reads CASSEEGVGEQFF. CDR3 DNA: TGCGCCAGCAGTGAAGAGGGGGTTGGTGAGCAGTTCTTC.

V gene TRBV29-1 combines with J gene TRBJ1-2; D is ambiguous. V was pared by 6 bases and J by 1 base, with 12 bases between. Germline V gene lookup returns CDR1 SQVTM and CDR2 ANQGSEA. The CDR3 has 13 residues. The CDR3 loop reads CSVVRPSNYGYTF. CDR3 coding DNA: TGCAGCGTGGTAAGACCGAGTAACTATGGCTACACCTTC.

This chain uses TRBV19 with TRBJ1-5; 8 nucleotides match TRBD1. The CDR3 consists of 15 residues. With 7 bases clipped from V and 0 bases from J, the junction kept 5 bases outside the gene matches. Germline V gene sequence: CDR1 LNHDA, CDR2 SQIVND (reference sequence). The CDR3 sequence: CASMGQVDSNQPQHF. CDR3 nucleotide sequence: TGTGCCAGTATGGGACAGGTCGATAGCAATCAGCCCCAGCATTTT.

The CDR3 DNA reads TGTGCCAGCAGCTCCCAGCGGACAGGGGGGCGTTCCGCTGAAGCTTTCTTT. Amino acid sequence: CASSSQRTGGRSAEAFF. The chain couples TRBV7-2 to TRBJ1-1; TRBD1 agrees at 10 bases. Germline CDR1 and CDR2: SGHTA and FQGNSA. With 4 bases clipped from V and 6 bases from J, the junction kept 14 bases outside the gene matches. The CDR3 contains 17 residues. Looking up the rest from reference TRBV7-2 and TRBJ1-1 gives the full variable domain: GAGVSQSPSNKVTEKGKDVELRCDPISGHTALYWYRQSLGQGLEFLIYFQGNSAPDKSGLPSDRFSAERTGGSVSTLTIQRTQQEDSAVYLCASSSQRTGGRSAEAFFGQGTRLTVV.

This sequence joins TRBV5-4 and TRBJ2-1, with a possible D match to TRBD1 (6 bases). V gave up 6 bases and J gave up 7 bases, with 17 bases separating them. This CDR3 region has 14 residues. Germline-derived CDR1 and CDR2 are SGHNT and YYREEE (reference sequence). The CDR3 nucleotides read TGTGCCAGCAACATACAGGGTTTGGTAAATGAGCAGTTCTTC. It translates to CASNIQGLVNEQFF.

This chain joins TRBV2 and TRBJ1-2; no firm D call. The CDR3 has 11 residues. V lost 7 bases and J 8 bases, leaving 11 bases between the germline ends. Germline CDR1 and CDR2: SNHLY and FYNNEI. For the CDR3, the DNA is TGTGCCAGCACGCCATGGGGAGGCTACACCTTC. The encoded protein is CASTPWGGYTF.